Listed below are T cell receptor beta chains from one sample, sequenced in a study of cytotoxic CD8 clonotypes in ibrutinib-treated CLL. TCRdb keeps only in-frame clones here, not all; method: immunoSEQ multiplex PCR. The sample holds 130,000 or so clones; about 72% are singletons and the top ten take around 30%. The sequences come from PBMCs, collected after 12 months of ibrutinib treatment. These receptors all stem from a human donor with chronic lymphocytic leukemia. CDR3s include the opening cysteine and the closing phenylalanine or tryptophan. A D gene is named only where the DNA matches it firmly. Size is stated for part of the rows, as once, few or many counts, or as a class when the clone is expanded.

clone_size	v_call	j_call	d_call	cdr3_aa	cdr3_nt
-	TRBV7-9	TRBJ2-5	-	CASSLEGKETQYF	TGTGCCAGCAGCTTAGAAGGGAAAGAGACCCAGTACTTC
-	TRBV5-1	TRBJ2-2	-	CASSQSTPGAPGELFF	TGCGCCAGCAGCCAATCAACACCGGGAGCCCCCGGGGAGCTGTTTTTT
-	TRBV10-3	TRBJ2-5	TRBD2	CAIGGGETQYF	TGTGCCATCGGGGGGGGAGAGACCCAGTACTTC
-	TRBV9	TRBJ2-2	-	CASSAWSTGELFF	TGTGCCAGCAGCGCGTGGAGCACCGGGGAGCTGTTTTTT
-	TRBV7-9	TRBJ2-7	TRBD1	CASSLALGGQGLEQYF	TGTGCCAGCAGCTTAGCGCTCGGGGGACAGGGCCTCGAGCAGTACTTC
-	TRBV6-5	TRBJ2-2	-	CASSLLGSGELFF	TGTGCCAGCAGTTTACTCGGATCCGGGGAGCTGTTTTTT
-	TRBV2	TRBJ1-5	TRBD1	CASSDRTGNQPQHF	TGTGCCAGCAGTGACAGGACAGGGAATCAGCCCCAGCATTTT
-	TRBV7-3	TRBJ2-7	TRBD1	CASSPTGSGEQYF	TGTGCCAGCAGCCCGACAGGGTCTGGCGAGCAGTACTTC
-	TRBV5-1	TRBJ2-5	TRBD1	CASSLPTGMGETQYF	TGCGCCAGCAGCTTGCCGACAGGGATGGGAGAGACCCAGTACTTC
-	TRBV11-1	TRBJ2-3	-	CASSFGPYTDTQYF	TGTGCCAGCAGCTTCGGTCCCTACACAGATACGCAGTATTTT
once	TRBV7-2	TRBJ2-7	-	CASSQITGAYYEQYF	TGTGCCAGCAGCCAGATTACCGGGGCGTACTACGAGCAGTACTTC
-	TRBV5-6	TRBJ1-6	-	CASSSAPNSPLHF	TGTGCCAGCAGCTCAGCCCCTAATTCACCCCTCCACTTT
-	TRBV6-5	TRBJ2-7	TRBD1	CASSHRDRDDEQYF	TGTGCCAGCAGCCACCGGGACAGGGACGACGAGCAGTACTTC
-	TRBV10-3	TRBJ2-7	-	CAISSGLLDEQYF	TGTGCCATCAGTTCGGGACTCCTCGACGAGCAGTACTTC
once	TRBV18	TRBJ1-1	-	CASSPANGQNTEAFF	TGTGCCAGCTCACCAGCTAACGGACAGAACACTGAAGCTTTCTTT
-	TRBV5-1	TRBJ2-5	-	CASSPNWGVQETQYF	TGCGCCAGCAGCCCAAATTGGGGGGTCCAAGAGACCCAGTACTTC
-	TRBV18	TRBJ1-1	-	CASSPLDLGGTEAFF	TGTGCCAGCTCACCACTAGATCTGGGGGGCACTGAAGCTTTCTTT
-	TRBV28	TRBJ1-2	-	CASSGGFYGYTF	TGTGCCAGCAGTGGAGGATTCTATGGCTACACCTTC
-	TRBV30	TRBJ1-5	-	CAWTPGHSQPQHF	TGTGCCTGGACCCCGGGCCACAGTCAGCCCCAGCATTTT
-	TRBV27	TRBJ2-3	TRBD2	CASSSLMPLQDSGRTDTQYF	TGTGCCAGCAGTTCCCTTATGCCCCTCCAGGATAGCGGGAGGACAGATACGCAGTATTTT
-	TRBV9	TRBJ2-5	TRBD2	CASSPRGGLAGGRQETQYF	TGTGCCAGCAGCCCGAGAGGGGGACTAGCGGGGGGCCGGCAAGAGACCCAGTACTTC
-	TRBV18	TRBJ2-3	-	CASSPLVRKPRSPSTDTQYF	TGTGCCAGCTCACCACTCGTCCGCAAGCCTAGGAGCCCGAGCACAGATACGCAGTATTTT